The entry below describes one TCR beta chain. This sample is drawn from a study of blood T cell repertoires in COVID-19. Across the whole study: Material from acute and convalescent COVID-19 was sourced from the United States, Italy and Spain. Sample material is recorded as cDNA or gDNA derived from T cells, B-cell-depleted T cells, or PBMCs.

Germline assignment: CDR1 SGDLS and CDR2 YYNGEE. The ends were cut back, 0 bases at V and 1 base at J, with 10 bases in the middle. CDR3 size: 16 residues. In the original analysis: Reference gene primer amplification gave nucleated cell count estimates. Data came from immunoSEQ multiplex PCR; TCRdb stores just in-frame clones and leaves some out. The DNA gave D and trimming, while V, J and clone size come from that table. The sample carries about 63,000 clones, around four fifths recorded once. This sequence was found in a human donor in a cohort sampled during active COVID-19. The specimen was peripheral blood. This chain joins TRBV9 and TRBJ2-2; tentative D call: TRBD1 (6 bases). The CDR3 DNA sequence: TGTGCCAGCAGCGTAGTATCAGGGGTGAACACCGGGGAGCTGTTTTTT. Amino acids: CASSVVSGVNTGELFF.